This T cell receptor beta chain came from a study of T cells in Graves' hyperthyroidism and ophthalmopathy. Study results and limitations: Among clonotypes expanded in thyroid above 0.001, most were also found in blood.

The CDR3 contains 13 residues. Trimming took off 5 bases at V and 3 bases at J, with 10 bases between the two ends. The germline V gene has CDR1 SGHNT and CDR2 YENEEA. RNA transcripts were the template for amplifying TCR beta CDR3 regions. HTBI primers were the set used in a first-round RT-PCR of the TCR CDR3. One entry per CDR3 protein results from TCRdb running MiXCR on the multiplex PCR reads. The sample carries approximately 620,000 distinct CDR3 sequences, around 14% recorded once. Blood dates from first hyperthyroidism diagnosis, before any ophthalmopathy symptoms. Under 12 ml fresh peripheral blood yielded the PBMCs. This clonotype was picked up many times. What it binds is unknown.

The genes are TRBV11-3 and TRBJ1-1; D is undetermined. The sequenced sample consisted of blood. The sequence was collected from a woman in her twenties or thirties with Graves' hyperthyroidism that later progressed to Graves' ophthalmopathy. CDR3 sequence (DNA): TGTGCCAGCAGCCCGAGAGACTACACTGAAGCTTTCTTT. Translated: CASSPRDYTEAFF.